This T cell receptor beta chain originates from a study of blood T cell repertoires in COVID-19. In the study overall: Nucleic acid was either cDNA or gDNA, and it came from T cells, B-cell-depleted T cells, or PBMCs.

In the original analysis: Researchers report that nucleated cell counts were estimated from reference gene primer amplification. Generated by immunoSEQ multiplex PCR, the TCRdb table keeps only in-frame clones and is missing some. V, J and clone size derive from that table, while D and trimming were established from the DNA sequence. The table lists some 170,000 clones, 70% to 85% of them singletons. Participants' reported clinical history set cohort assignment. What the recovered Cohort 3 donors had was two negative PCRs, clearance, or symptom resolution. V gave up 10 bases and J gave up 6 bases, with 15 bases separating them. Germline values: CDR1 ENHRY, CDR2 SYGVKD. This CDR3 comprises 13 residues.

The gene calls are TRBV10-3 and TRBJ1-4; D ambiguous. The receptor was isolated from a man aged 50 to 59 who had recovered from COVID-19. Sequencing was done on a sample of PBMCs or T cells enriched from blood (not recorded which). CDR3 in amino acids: CASRGRSDEKLFF. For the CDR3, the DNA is TGTGCCAGCCGCGGGCGTTCTGATGAAAAACTGTTTTTT.